Presented here are 13 T cell receptor beta chains from one specimen sequenced in a study of T cells in Graves' hyperthyroidism and ophthalmopathy. RNA transcripts provided the source from which TCR beta CDR3 regions were amplified. First-round RT-PCR targeting the TCR CDR3 was performed with the HTBI primer set. A single record per CDR3 protein comes from TCRdb applying MiXCR to the multiplex PCR reads. Found here are about 380,000 distinct CDR3 sequences, approximately 18% of them singletons; the top ten hold 35% to 50%. Material for sequencing was blood. The receptors were gathered from a man in his late teens or twenties with Graves' ophthalmopathy.

This clonotype was detected ten times or more. The chain couples TRBV27 to TRBJ2-3; D unresolved. The V end was cut by 3 bases, the J end by 0 bases, with 10 bases between. The germline CDR1 and CDR2 sequences are MNHEY and SMNVEV (reference sequence). The CDR3 runs to 15 residues. This chain's CDR3 is CASSFGHPSTDTQYF. CDR3 DNA sequence: TGTGCCAGCAGTTTTGGTCACCCTAGCACAGATACGCAGTATTTT.

The chain's CDR3 is CASSQEPIGELFF. The CDR3 coding sequence is TGCGCCAGCAGCCAAGAACCTATCGGGGAGCTGTTTTTT. This chain uses TRBV4-1 with TRBJ2-2; D call uncertain. Trimming cost V 0 bases and J 7 bases, with 6 bases left between them. The CDR3 loop spans 13 amino acids. Per the germline V gene, CDR1 is MGHRA and CDR2 is YSYEKL.

This clonotype appeared a few times. The gene calls are TRBV4-1 and TRBJ2-7; possible D gene TRBD2, 5 bases. The V and J ends lost 0 bases and 2 bases respectively, with 8 bases between them. CDR1 and CDR2 from the germline V gene are MGHRA and YSYEKL. The CDR3 spans 14 residues. Written as DNA, the CDR3 is TGCGCCAGCAGCCAAGATACTAGGCCCTACGAGCAGTACTTC. Protein product: CASSQDTRPYEQYF.

The table lists this clonotype with many counts. The V and J genes are TRBV13 and TRBJ1-6; D might be TRBD1 (5 bases). The CDR3 contains 16 residues. Trimming stripped 1 base from V and 6 bases from J, with 13 bases between. Germline V gene sequence: CDR1 PRHDT, CDR2 FYEKMQ (reference sequence). DNA for the CDR3: TGTGCCAGCAGCTTAGCAGGGCCAGTGGGTAATTCACCCCTCCACTTT. This sequence encodes CASSLAGPVGNSPLHF.

There are a few counts of this clonotype. The V gene is TRBV7-2, the J gene TRBJ2-1; D not certain. Per the germline V gene, CDR1 is SGHTA and CDR2 is FQGNSA. The CDR3 sequence is 16 residues long. The V end was cut by 3 bases, the J end by 0 bases, with 12 bases between. The CDR3 spells CASSFSPLSSYNEQFF. Written as DNA, the CDR3 is TGTGCCAGCAGCTTTAGCCCCCTAAGCTCCTACAATGAGCAGTTCTTC.

The chain links TRBV6-1 to TRBJ1-2; 12 bases are shared with TRBD1. The CDR3 runs to 18 residues. Trimming removed 2 bases from V and 3 bases from J; junction bases left unmatched: 10. Germline V gives CDR1 MNHNS, CDR2 SASEGT. In nucleotides, the CDR3 is TGTGCCAGCAGTGAAAAAGGGACAGGGGGCATTGTTTACTATGGCTACACCTTC. Translated, it gives CASSEKGTGGIVYYGYTF.

This clonotype was seen at least ten times. V gene TRBV12-3 or TRBV12-4 combines with J gene TRBJ2-1, with D possibly being TRBD2 (7 bases). Deletions cut 9 bases from V and 4 bases from J, with 16 bases between. This CDR3 comprises 14 residues. The chain's CDR3 is CASDPGGAYNEQFF. The CDR3 nucleotides are TGTGCCAGTGATCCGGGGGGCGCTTACAATGAGCAGTTCTTC.

CDR3 in DNA: TGCGCCAGCAGCCCCCAGGGGGGGCCCCCTGAAGCTTTCTTT. Protein: CASSPQGGPPEAFF. The chain carries TRBV5-1 and TRBJ1-1; TRBD1 agrees at 7 bases. Germline CDR1 is SGHRS and CDR2 is YFSETQ. The CDR3 has 14 residues. Losses at the gene ends were 4 bases for V and 6 bases for J; bases not matched to a gene: 9. Using reference TRBV5-1 and TRBJ1-1 for the parts outside the CDR3, the full variable domain is KAGVTQTPRYLIKTRGQQVTLSCSPISGHRSVSWYQQTPGQGLQFLFEYFSETQRNKGNFPGRFSGRQFSNSRSEMNVSTLELGDSALYLCASSPQGGPPEAFFGQGTRLTVV.

This clonotype was picked up many times. The CDR3 spells CASSNSTKKAGVVEAFF. CDR3 in DNA: TGTGCCAGCAGTAACTCGACCAAGAAAGCAGGTGTGGTAGAAGCTTTCTTT. V gene TRBV28 combines with J gene TRBJ1-1; unclear D gene. Trimming left V 5 bases short and J 8 bases short, with 27 bases between. Germline V gives CDR1 MDHEN, CDR2 SYDVKM. This CDR3 is 17 amino acids long.

The genes are TRBV12-3 or TRBV12-4 and TRBJ1-2; D is undetermined. V lost 4 bases, J lost 4 bases, and 13 bases lay in between. The CDR3 has 14 amino acids. CDR3: CASSSPGYGYGYTF. DNA for the CDR3: TGTGCCAGCAGTTCCCCGGGGTACGGCTATGGCTACACCTTC.

The gene calls are TRBV5-5 and TRBJ1-5; D gene unclear. This CDR3 has 15 residues. Germline CDR1 reads SGHKS; CDR2 reads YYEKEE (reference sequence). V was cut by 0 bases and J by 7 bases, with 14 bases left in between. CDR3 amino acids: CASSLEQPVGQPQHF. The CDR3 DNA sequence: TGTGCCAGCAGCTTGGAACAGCCGGTGGGCCAGCCCCAGCATTTT.

The chain couples TRBV28 to TRBJ2-2, with TRBD2 matching over 10 bases. The V gene end was trimmed by 1 base and the J gene end by 6 bases; junction bases not matched to a gene: 8. Germline CDR1 and CDR2: MDHEN and SYDVKM. This CDR3 has 17 amino acids. CDR3 nucleotides: TGTGCCAGCAGTTTATTTCGGCTAGCGGGGGAGGCCGGGGAGCTGTTTTTT. Translating gives CASSLFRLAGEAGELFF.

The chain combines TRBV7-8 with TRBJ2-4, with TRBD2 matching over 11 bases. The V gene's germline CDR1 is SGHVS and CDR2 FQNEAQ. V shed 5 bases, J shed 0 bases, and the junction held 9 bases outside the gene matches. The CDR3 length is 18 residues. This CDR3 is CASSNRLAGISAKNIQYF. CDR3 nucleotides: TGTGCCAGCAGCAATAGACTAGCGGGGATTTCAGCCAAAAACATTCAGTACTTC. The full variable domain, in which reference TRBV7-8 and TRBJ2-4 provide the parts outside the CDR3, is GAGVSQSPRYKVAKRGQDVALRCDPISGHVSLFWYQQALGQGPEFLTYFQNEAQLDKSGLPSDRFFAERPEGSVSTLKIQRTQQEDSAVYLCASSNRLAGISAKNIQYFGAGTRLSVL.